Below are 26 T cell receptor beta chains sequenced from a single sample in a study of T-cell memory formation after mild COVID-19. TCRdb re-called the 5' RACE reads with MiXCR, one entry per CDR3 protein. The sample includes 400,000 to 500,000 distinct CDR3 sequences, 15% to 20% of them seen just once. Input material: PBMCs or a T cell subset sorted from them (not recorded which). These receptors came from a man younger than 30 who had mild COVID-19 (a few samples of this study predate the infection). Cell type and time point are not known.

The table lists this clonotype with a few counts. The chain has TRBV6-5 and TRBJ2-7; D may be TRBD2 (5 bases). Trimming took 2 bases from V and 0 from J, leaving 8 bases between them. There are 14 residues in the CDR3. Germline CDR1 MNHEY, CDR2 SVGAGI. The DNA for the CDR3 is TGTGCCAGCAGTTACAGGGAGAGCTCCTACGAGCAGTACTTC. This encodes CASSYRESSYEQYF.

The gene calls are TRBV7-2 and TRBJ2-7; 7 bases agree with TRBD1. The ends lost 3 bases at V and 3 bases at J; junction bases unmatched: 5. Germline V gene lookup returns CDR1 SGHTA and CDR2 FQGNSA. The CDR3 totals 14 residues. The CDR3 DNA sequence: TGTGCCAGCAGCTTCCTGGACAGGAGCTACGAGCAGTACGTC. Translating gives CASSFLDRSYEQYV.

This clonotype was found a few times. J is TRBJ1-6 and V is TRBV15; 7 bases are a match to TRBD1. CDR1 is LNHNV and CDR2 is YYDKDF in the germline V gene (reference sequence). Trimming removed 0 bases from V and 8 bases from J; junction bases left unmatched: 7. This CDR3 is 16 amino acids long. The DNA of the CDR3 is TGTGCCACCAGCAGAGATCTGACAGGGATGGATTCACCCCTCCACTTT. Translation gives CATSRDLTGMDSPLHF.

The table lists this clonotype with a few counts. The chain joins TRBV7-7 to TRBJ2-2, with no clear D. Trimming shortened V by 5 bases and J by 3 bases, and 13 bases separated the two germline ends. The CDR3 length is 15 residues. Germline-derived CDR1 and CDR2 are SSHAT and FNYEAQ (reference sequence). CDR3 in amino acids: CASSRTPADTGELFF. CDR3 in DNA: TGTGCCAGCAGCCGGACCCCCGCAGACACCGGGGAGCTGTTTTTT. The full variable domain, its missing parts supplied by reference TRBV7-7 and TRBJ2-2, is GAGVSQSPRYKVTKRGQDVTLRCDPISSHATLYWYQQALGQGPEFLTYFNYEAQPDKSGLPSDRFSAERPEGSISTLTIQRTEQRDSAMYRCASSRTPADTGELFFGEGSRLTVL.

The chain uses TRBV27 and TRBJ2-6, with D maybe TRBD1 (5 bases). V was pared by 4 bases and J by 3 bases, with 10 bases between. This CDR3 has 15 amino acids. Germline-derived CDR1 and CDR2 are MNHEY and SMNVEV (reference sequence). As DNA, the CDR3 is TGTGCCAGCAGTTCCCTAGGGGTTGGGGCCAACGTCCTGACTTTC. Protein: CASSSLGVGANVLTF. Supplemented by reference TRBV27 and TRBJ2-6, the full variable domain reads EAQVTQNPRYLITVTGKKLTVTCSQNMNHEYMSWYRQDPGLGLRQIYYSMNVEVTDKGDVPEGYKVSRKEKRNFPLILESPSPNQTSLYFCASSSLGVGANVLTFGAGSRLTVL.

This clonotype was detected only a few times. This chain connects TRBV7-2 to TRBJ2-3; D not certain. V lost 1 base to trimming and J lost 4 bases, with 9 bases between them. Looked up from germline, CDR1 is SGHTA and CDR2 is FQGNSA. CDR3 length: 14 residues. Here the CDR3 reads CASSLGAVPDTQYF. DNA of the CDR3: TGTGCCAGCAGCTTAGGGGCCGTCCCAGATACGCAGTATTTT.

This rearrangement joins TRBV7-3 to TRBJ2-4, with a tentative D call TRBD2 (6 bases). CDR1 and CDR2 from the germline V gene are SGHTA and FQGTGA. This CDR3 comprises 12 residues. Trimming took 5 bases from V and 6 from J, leaving 8 bases between them. CDR3 in DNA: TGTGCCAGCAGCCCCGGGGGAAACATTCAGTACTTC. Translated: CASSPGGNIQYF.

The V and J genes are TRBV2 and TRBJ2-7; 7 bases map to TRBD1. Germline CDR1 is SNHLY and CDR2 is FYNNEI. Unmatched junction bases numbered 9, after V lost 6 bases and J lost 1 base. CDR3 size: 15 residues. CDR3 loop: CASRVDRVPSYEQYF. Here the CDR3 DNA reads TGTGCCAGCAGAGTCGACAGGGTACCATCCTACGAGCAGTACTTC.

This chain uses TRBV27 with TRBJ2-7; D gene uncertain. V was trimmed by 5 bases and J by 5 bases, leaving 13 bases between them. This CDR3 comprises 13 residues. Germline values: CDR1 MNHEY, CDR2 SMNVEV (reference sequence). CDR3 sequence (DNA): TGTGCCAGCAGTCCCTCCTTAGCCCACGAGCAGTACGTC. The encoded protein is CASSPSLAHEQYV.

This chain links TRBV6-5 with TRBJ2-1; possibly TRBD2 for D (7 bases). The CDR3 is 16 amino acids. Trimming pared 6 bases from V and 4 bases from J, leaving 19 bases between. Germline V gives CDR1 MNHEY, CDR2 SVGAGI. CDR3 nucleotide sequence: TGTGCCAGCAGCCTTGGGGGGGCCAGTTCTTACAATGAGCAGTTCTTC. Amino acid sequence: CASSLGGASSYNEQFF.

The chain has TRBV15 and TRBJ2-5; the match to TRBD2 covers 12 bases. J gave up 2 bases and V 5 bases, and 3 bases lay outside the gene matches. CDR3 length: 15 residues. Germline CDR1 LNHNV, CDR2 YYDKDF (reference sequence). CDR3 loop: CATSPGLAGQETQYF. In DNA, the CDR3 is TGTGCCACCAGCCCTGGACTAGCGGGGCAAGAGACCCAGTACTTC.

This clonotype was seen a handful of times. The genes are TRBV4-1 and TRBJ1-2; D is possibly TRBD1 (6 bases). Germline V gene sequence: CDR1 MGHRA, CDR2 YSYEKL. The length of the CDR3 is 14 residues. Between the trimmed V and J ends, which lost 0 bases and 8 bases, there was a span of 13 bases. CDR3 sequence (DNA): TGCGCCAGCAGCCAAGAGAGAGGGACACTAGGCTACACCTTC. Amino acid sequence: CASSQERGTLGYTF.

In this sample, this clonotype turned up many times. The chain uses TRBV5-1 and TRBJ2-5; the D is unclear. V lost 4 bases and J 1 base, leaving 5 bases between the germline ends. The length of the CDR3 is 12 residues. The germline V gene has CDR1 SGHRS and CDR2 YFSETQ. Here the CDR3 DNA reads TGCGCCAGCAGCCGGGTCCAAGAGACCCAGTACTTC. Protein: CASSRVQETQYF. Combining the CDR3 with reference TRBV5-1 and TRBJ2-5 gives the whole variable domain KAGVTQTPRYLIKTRGQQVTLSCSPISGHRSVSWYQQTPGQGLQFLFEYFSETQRNKGNFPGRFSGRQFSNSRSEMNVSTLELGDSALYLCASSRVQETQYFGPGTRLLVL.

This chain links TRBV4-3 with TRBJ2-1, with D perhaps TRBD2 (7 bases). The CDR3 covers 17 residues. V gave up 1 base and J gave up 0 bases, with 13 bases separating them. Germline V gene lookup returns CDR1 LGHNA and CDR2 YSLEER. The CDR3 sequence is CASSQGGGGFSYNEQFF. CDR3 sequence (DNA): TGCGCCAGCAGCCAAGGAGGCGGGGGCTTCTCCTACAATGAGCAGTTCTTC.

A few counts support this clonotype. The J gene is TRBJ2-3, the V gene TRBV2; TRBD2 aligns across 9 bases. The CDR3 length is 14 residues. Trimming removed 3 bases from V and 4 bases from J; junction bases left unmatched: 2. Germline lookup yields CDR1 SNHLY and CDR2 FYNNEI. The CDR3 here is CASSDGGGADTQYF. The CDR3 DNA sequence: TGTGCCAGCAGTGATGGCGGGGGGGCAGATACGCAGTATTTT.

The chain recombines TRBV5-1 with TRBJ1-1; unclear D gene. Germline CDR1 SGHRS, CDR2 YFSETQ. The CDR3 length is 13 residues. V lost 1 base and J 1 base, leaving 5 bases between the germline ends. DNA for the CDR3: TGCGCCAGCAGCTTGATCTGGAACACTGAAGCTTTCTTT. Protein product: CASSLIWNTEAFF.

This clonotype has only a few counts. V gene TRBV4-1 combines with J gene TRBJ2-7; D gene unclear. The CDR3 has 12 amino acids. CDR1 and CDR2 (germline): MGHRA, YSYEKL. V lost 0 bases to trimming and J lost 4 bases, with 4 bases between them. CDR3 in DNA: TGCGCCAGCAGCCAAGATGCGTACGAGCAGTACTTC. The encoded protein is CASSQDAYEQYF.

This clonotype was recorded a few times. The chain has TRBV7-2 and TRBJ1-5; D not resolved. Germline lookup yields CDR1 SGHTA and CDR2 FQGNSA. V lost 3 bases and J 3 bases, leaving 6 bases between the germline ends. The CDR3 is 13 amino acids. CDR3 in amino acids: CASSLVPNQPQHF. In DNA form, the CDR3 reads TGTGCCAGCAGCTTGGTCCCCAATCAGCCCCAGCATTTT.

This clonotype was found a few times. The chain couples TRBV20-1 to TRBJ1-1, with D possibly being TRBD1 (5 bases). Germline V CDR1 and CDR2: DFQATT, SNEGSKA (reference sequence). The CDR3 is 14 residues long. V was cut by 3 bases and J by 6 bases, with 17 bases left in between. CDR3 loop: CSASPPQGIPEAFF. CDR3 DNA: TGCAGTGCTAGTCCTCCCCAGGGTATCCCTGAAGCTTTCTTT.

This clonotype was seen only a few times. J is TRBJ2-7 and V is TRBV29-1; TRBD1 might be the D (6 bases). Trimming shortened V by 3 bases and J by 3 bases, and 12 bases separated the two germline ends. CDR1 is SQVTM and CDR2 is ANQGSEA in the germline V gene. This CDR3 region has 13 residues. CDR3 sequence (DNA): TGCAGCGTTGAGGAACAGGGCGGCTACGAGCAGTACTTC. Amino acid sequence: CSVEEQGGYEQYF.

This chain joins TRBV10-3 and TRBJ1-1; D is possibly TRBD1 (5 bases). With 2 bases removed from V and 3 bases from J, the gap between germline ends came to 13 bases. CDR1 and CDR2 (germline): ENHRY, SYGVKD. The CDR3 is 15 residues long. CDR3 region: CAISEGAGTYTEAFF. CDR3 nucleotide sequence: TGTGCCATCAGTGAGGGGGCAGGGACCTACACTGAAGCTTTCTTT.

With regard to this clonotype: The germline gene is not matched at one end of the junction; a read error may be the cause. The CDR3 is CASSLEGGSNQPQNF. The CDR3, as DNA: TGTGCCAGCAGCTTAGAGGGGGGGAGCAATCAGCCCCAGAATTTT. The chain joins TRBV7-9 to TRBJ1-5; D might be TRBD1 (6 bases). Germline V gene sequence: CDR1 SEHNR, CDR2 FQNEAQ (reference sequence). The CDR3 totals 15 residues.

V is TRBV6-4 and J is TRBJ2-3; a weak D match, TRBD2 (5 bases). Trimming pared 2 bases from V and 1 base from J, leaving 10 bases between. CDR1 and CDR2 from the germline V gene are MRHNA and SNTAGT. This CDR3 spans 15 amino acids. Here the CDR3 reads CASSDGGWGTDTQYF. DNA for the CDR3: TGTGCCAGCAGTGACGGCGGGTGGGGCACAGATACGCAGTATTTT.

Here the CDR3 reads CASSQGVGKNTEAFF. In nucleotides, the CDR3 is TGCGCCAGCAGCCAAGGGGTGGGAAAGAACACTGAAGCTTTCTTT. The V gene is TRBV4-1, the J gene TRBJ1-1; the D is unclear. CDR1 and CDR2 from the germline V gene are MGHRA and YSYEKL. This CDR3 comprises 15 residues. V lost 1 base and J lost 1, with 10 bases in between.

This chain links TRBV7-9 with TRBJ2-7; the D gene is possibly TRBD1 (6 bases). The CDR3 has 16 amino acids. Germline CDR1 and CDR2: SEHNR and FQNEAQ (reference sequence). Trimming took off 4 bases at V and 3 bases at J, with 19 bases between the two ends. CDR3 in DNA: TGTGCCAGCAGCTCAAATACTAGGGGACAACTCTACGAGCAGTACGTC. It encodes CASSSNTRGQLYEQYV.

The rearrangement joins TRBV29-1 to TRBJ2-1; maybe TRBD1 (6 bases). The CDR3 contains 12 residues. V shed 6 bases and J shed 10 bases, with 16 bases lying between them. The germline gives CDR1 SQVTM, CDR2 ANQGSEA. The CDR3 DNA reads TGCAGCGTCGCACAACAGGGATACGAGCAGTTCTTC. This codes for CSVAQQGYEQFF.